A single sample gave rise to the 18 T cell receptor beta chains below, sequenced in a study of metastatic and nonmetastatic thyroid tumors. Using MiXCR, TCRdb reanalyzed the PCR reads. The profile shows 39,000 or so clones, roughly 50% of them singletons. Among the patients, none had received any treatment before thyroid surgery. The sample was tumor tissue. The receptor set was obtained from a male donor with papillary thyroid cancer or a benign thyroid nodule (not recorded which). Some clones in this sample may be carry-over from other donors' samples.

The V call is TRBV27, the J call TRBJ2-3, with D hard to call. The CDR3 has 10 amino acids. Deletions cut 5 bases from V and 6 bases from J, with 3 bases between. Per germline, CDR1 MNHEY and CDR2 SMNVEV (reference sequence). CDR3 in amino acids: CASSSDTQYF. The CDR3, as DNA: TGTGCCAGCAGTAGCGATACGCAGTATTTT.

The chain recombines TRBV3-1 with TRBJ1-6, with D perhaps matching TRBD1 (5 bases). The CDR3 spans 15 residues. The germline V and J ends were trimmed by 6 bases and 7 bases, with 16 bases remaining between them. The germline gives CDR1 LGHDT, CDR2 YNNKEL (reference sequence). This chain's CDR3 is CASRFDRGGNSPLHF. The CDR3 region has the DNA TGTGCCAGCAGATTCGACAGAGGCGGCAATTCACCCCTCCACTTT.

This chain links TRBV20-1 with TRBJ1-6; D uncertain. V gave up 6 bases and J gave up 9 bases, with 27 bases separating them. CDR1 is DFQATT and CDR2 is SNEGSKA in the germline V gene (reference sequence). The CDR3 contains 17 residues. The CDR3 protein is CSAPSGLSGPGGSPLHF. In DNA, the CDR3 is TGCAGTGCCCCCTCCGGGCTTTCAGGTCCCGGAGGTTCACCCCTCCACTTT.

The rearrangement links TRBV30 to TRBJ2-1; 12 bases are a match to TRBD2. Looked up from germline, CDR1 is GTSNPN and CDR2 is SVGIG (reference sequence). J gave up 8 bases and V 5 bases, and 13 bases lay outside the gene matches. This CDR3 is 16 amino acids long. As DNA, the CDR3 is TGTGCCTGGGGCCCAGGGACTAGCGGGTACGCCGATGAGCAGTTCTTC. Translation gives CAWGPGTSGYADEQFF. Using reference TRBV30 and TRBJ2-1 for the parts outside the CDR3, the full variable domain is SQTIHQWPATLVQPVGSPLSLECTVEGTSNPNLYWYRQAAGRGLQLLFYSVGIGQISSEVPQNLSASRPQDRQFILSSKKLLLSDSGFYLCAWGPGTSGYADEQFFGPGTRLTVL.

The CDR3 region is CAWDRGFSGANVLTF. The CDR3 DNA sequence: TGTGCCTGGGACAGGGGGTTTTCTGGGGCCAACGTCCTGACTTTC. The chain uses TRBV30 and TRBJ2-6; 9 positions agree with TRBD1. With V trimmed by 5 bases and J by 1 base, 3 bases remained unmatched. Germline CDR1 GTSNPN, CDR2 SVGIG (reference sequence). The CDR3 is 15 residues long. Full variable domain (outside the CDR3, taken from reference TRBV30 and TRBJ2-6): SQTIHQWPATLVQPVGSPLSLECTVEGTSNPNLYWYRQAAGRGLQLLFYSVGIGQISSEVPQNLSASRPQDRQFILSSKKLLLSDSGFYLCAWDRGFSGANVLTFGAGSRLTVL.

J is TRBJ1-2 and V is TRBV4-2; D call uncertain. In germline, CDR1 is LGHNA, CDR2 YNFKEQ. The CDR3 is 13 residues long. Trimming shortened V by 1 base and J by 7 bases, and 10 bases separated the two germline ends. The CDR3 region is CASSQVGGAGYTF. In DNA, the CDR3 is TGTGCCAGCAGCCAAGTTGGAGGAGCTGGCTACACCTTC.

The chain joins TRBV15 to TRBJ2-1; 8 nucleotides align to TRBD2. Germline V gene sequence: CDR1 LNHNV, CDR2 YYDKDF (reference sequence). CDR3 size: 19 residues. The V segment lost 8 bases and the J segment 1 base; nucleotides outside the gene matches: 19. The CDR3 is CATPLGASGYYQSYNEQFF. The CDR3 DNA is TGTGCCACCCCACTTGGGGCTAGCGGGTACTACCAATCCTACAATGAGCAGTTCTTC.

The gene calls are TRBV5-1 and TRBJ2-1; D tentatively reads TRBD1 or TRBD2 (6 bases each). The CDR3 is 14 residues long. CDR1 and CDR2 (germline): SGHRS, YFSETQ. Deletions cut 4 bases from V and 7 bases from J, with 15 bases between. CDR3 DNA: TGCGCCAGCAGCCCTGAGGGGGGCAGGAATGAGCAGTTCTTC. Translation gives CASSPEGGRNEQFF.

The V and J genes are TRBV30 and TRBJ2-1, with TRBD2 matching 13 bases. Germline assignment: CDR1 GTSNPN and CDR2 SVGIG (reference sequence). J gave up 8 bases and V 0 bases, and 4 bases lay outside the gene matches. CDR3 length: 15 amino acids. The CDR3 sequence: CAWSVGTSGNDEQFF. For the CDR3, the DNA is TGTGCCTGGAGTGTTGGGACTAGCGGGAATGATGAGCAGTTCTTC.

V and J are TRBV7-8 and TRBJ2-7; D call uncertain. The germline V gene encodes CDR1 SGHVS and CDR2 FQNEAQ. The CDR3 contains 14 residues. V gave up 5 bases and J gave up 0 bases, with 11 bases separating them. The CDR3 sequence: CASSTEGFSYEQYF. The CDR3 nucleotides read TGTGCCAGCAGCACAGAAGGATTCTCCTACGAGCAGTACTTC.

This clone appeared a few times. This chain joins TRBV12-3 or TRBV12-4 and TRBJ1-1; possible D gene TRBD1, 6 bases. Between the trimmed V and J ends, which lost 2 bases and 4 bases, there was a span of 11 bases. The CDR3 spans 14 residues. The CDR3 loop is CASSLQGFSTEAFF. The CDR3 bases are TGTGCCAGCAGTTTACAGGGGTTTAGCACTGAAGCTTTCTTT.

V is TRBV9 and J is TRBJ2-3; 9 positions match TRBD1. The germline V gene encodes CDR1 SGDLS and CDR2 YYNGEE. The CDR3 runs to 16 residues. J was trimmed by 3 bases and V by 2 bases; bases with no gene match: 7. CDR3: CASSVRQGGWTDTQYF. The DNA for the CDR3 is TGTGCCAGCAGCGTCCGACAGGGGGGTTGGACAGATACGCAGTATTTT. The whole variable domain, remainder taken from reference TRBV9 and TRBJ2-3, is DSGVTQTPKHLITATGQRVTLRCSPRSGDLSVYWYQQSLDQGLQFLIQYYNGEERAKGNILERFSAQQFPDLHSELNLSSLELGDSALYFCASSVRQGGWTDTQYFGPGTRLTVL.

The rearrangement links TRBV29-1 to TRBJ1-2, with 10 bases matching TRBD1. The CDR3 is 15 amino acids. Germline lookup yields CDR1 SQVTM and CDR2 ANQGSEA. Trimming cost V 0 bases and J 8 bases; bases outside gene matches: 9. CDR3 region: CSVEDQRQGAWGYTF. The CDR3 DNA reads TGCAGCGTTGAAGATCAGCGACAGGGGGCGTGGGGCTACACCTTC.

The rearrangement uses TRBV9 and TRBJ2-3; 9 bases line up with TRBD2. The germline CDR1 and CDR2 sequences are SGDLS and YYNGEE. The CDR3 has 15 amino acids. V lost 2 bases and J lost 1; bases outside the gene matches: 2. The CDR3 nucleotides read TGTGCCAGCAGCGTTAGCGGGAGAGGCACAGATACGCAGTATTTT. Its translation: CASSVSGRGTDTQYF.

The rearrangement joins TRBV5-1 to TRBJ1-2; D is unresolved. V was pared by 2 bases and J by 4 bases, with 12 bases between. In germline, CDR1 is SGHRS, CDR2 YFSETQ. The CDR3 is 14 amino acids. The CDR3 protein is CASSLSQPLYGYTF. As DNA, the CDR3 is TGCGCCAGCAGCTTATCACAGCCCCTCTATGGCTACACCTTC.

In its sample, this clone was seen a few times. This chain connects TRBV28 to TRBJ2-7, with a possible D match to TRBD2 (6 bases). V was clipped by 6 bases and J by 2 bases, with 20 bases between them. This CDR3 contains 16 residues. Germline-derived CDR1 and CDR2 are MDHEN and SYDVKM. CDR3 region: CASSHPPRDFTYEQYF. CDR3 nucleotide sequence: TGTGCCAGCAGCCACCCCCCGCGGGACTTTACCTACGAGCAGTACTTC.

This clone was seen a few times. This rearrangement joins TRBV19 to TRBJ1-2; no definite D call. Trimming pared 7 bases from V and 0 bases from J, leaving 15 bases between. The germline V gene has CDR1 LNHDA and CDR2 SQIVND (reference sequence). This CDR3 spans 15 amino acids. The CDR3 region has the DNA TGTGCCAGTAACCCCAGGCGTGGAACTAACTATGGCTACACCTTC. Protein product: CASNPRRGTNYGYTF.

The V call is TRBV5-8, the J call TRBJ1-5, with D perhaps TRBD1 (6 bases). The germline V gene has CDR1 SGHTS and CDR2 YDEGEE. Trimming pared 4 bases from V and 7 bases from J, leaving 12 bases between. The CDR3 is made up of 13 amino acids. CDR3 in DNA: TGTGCCAGCAGCGTCGGGGGGCTACAGCCCCAGCATTTT. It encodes CASSVGGLQPQHF.